This TCR beta chain was obtained from a study of T-cell memory formation after mild COVID-19. About the research overall: The two donors had largely donor-specific TCR clusters.

Sample barcodes and UMIs were carried by the TCR alpha and TCR beta cDNA libraries that 5'RACE generated with constant-segment primers. TCRdb fed the 5' RACE reads into MiXCR, producing one record per CDR3 protein. The data hold about 560,000 distinct CDR3 sequences, with about 20% observed a single time. Germline V CDR1 and CDR2: DFQATT, SNEGSKA (reference sequence). The V end was cut by 0 bases, the J end by 0 bases, with 18 bases between. The CDR3 extends over 19 amino acids. Study conclusions and caveats: The second-wave clones peaking on day 37 were not confirmed as SARS-CoV-2-specific. Pre-infection memory showed some responding clones, and this suggested that cross-reactive memory joined.

Comment on this clonotype: Antigen: not known.

The sequencing sample was made of PBMCs or a T cell subset sorted from them (not recorded which). This clonotype originated in an adult woman who had mild COVID-19 (a few samples of this study predate the infection). Cell type and time point are not known. The chain employs TRBV20-1 and TRBJ2-6; tentative D call: TRBD1 (6 bases). The CDR3: CSARDLRWTVNSGANVLTF. The CDR3 DNA reads TGCAGTGCTAGAGATTTGAGGTGGACAGTAAACTCTGGGGCCAACGTCCTGACTTTC.